Listed below are T cell receptor beta chains from one sample, sequenced in a study of PD-L1 blockade in urothelial cancer. Libraries were prepared by immunoSEQ multiplex PCR; TCRdb keeps only in-frame clonotypes and omits some of them. The repertoire holds approximately 50,000 clones, with more than 70% as singletons. This material consisted of PBMCs, taken around atezolizumab (anti-PD-L1) treatment. The receptors shown here come from a man aged 55 to 70 with urothelial cancer. Each CDR3 is given with its conserved first and last residue. A D gene is named only where the DNA matches it firmly. Clone size appears in some rows only: once, few, many, or a class for an expanded clone.

v_gene	abundance	d_gene	j_gene	CDR3nt	CDR3aa
TRBV6-1	NA	NA	TRBJ1-2	TGTGCCAGCAGTGATTGGGGGCAGGGGTGGAGGGGCTACACCTTC	CASSDWGQGWRGYTF
TRBV21-1	NA	NA	TRBJ2-7	TGTGCCAGCAGCAAAGAATACAGCCCGAGCTCCTACGAGCAGTACTTC	CASSKEYSPSSYEQYF
TRBV2	few	NA	TRBJ1-6	TGTGCCAGCAGTGAAGGCACAGACAGTAATTCACCCCTCCACTTT	CASSEGTDSNSPLHF
TRBV7-9	NA	TRBD1	TRBJ2-7	TGTGCCAGCAGCCCCGGACAGGGATTAAGCTCCTACGAGCAGTACTTC	CASSPGQGLSSYEQYF
TRBV5-1	NA	TRBD1	TRBJ1-4	TGCGCCAGCAGCTTACAGGGGGCCTCTAATGAAAAACTGTTTTTT	CASSLQGASNEKLFF
TRBV30	NA	NA	TRBJ2-3	TGTGCCTGGAGGTCAAGGGGCCTCACAGATACGCAGTATTTT	CAWRSRGLTDTQYF
TRBV6-5	many	NA	TRBJ1-1	TGTGCCAGCAGACTAGAACAGCCGAACACTGAAGCTTTCTTT	CASRLEQPNTEAFF
TRBV4-1	NA	TRBD1	TRBJ1-2	TGCGCCAGCAGCCAAATCCGGGACAGGGACTATGGCTACACCTTC	CASSQIRDRDYGYTF
TRBV5-1	NA	NA	TRBJ2-3	TGCGCCAGCAGCTTGGGCAGGGGAAGGGATACGCAGTATTTT	CASSLGRGRDTQYF
TRBV4-1	NA	NA	TRBJ2-6	TGCGCCAGCAGCCGGGAGTCGGGCGGGGGCTCTTCTGGGGCCAACGTCCTGACTTTC	CASSRESGGGSSGANVLTF
TRBV5-4	NA	NA	TRBJ1-6	TGTGCCAGCAGCTCCCGGGAGTCCTATAATTCACCCCTCCACTTT	CASSSRESYNSPLHF
TRBV5-1	NA	NA	TRBJ2-2	TGCGCCAGCAGCTTGCGGGCGGGGACGAACACCGGGGAGCTGTTTTTT	CASSLRAGTNTGELFF
TRBV7-2	NA	NA	TRBJ1-2	TGTGCCAGCAGCTTAGGGCCAGTGGCAGGGTGGTATGGCTACACCTTC	CASSLGPVAGWYGYTF
TRBV19	NA	TRBD2	TRBJ2-7	TGTGCCAGTAGTATCGGGAGGGCTAGCGACTCCTACGAGCAGTACTTC	CASSIGRASDSYEQYF
TRBV10-3	NA	NA	TRBJ1-1	TGTGCCATCAGTGAGTCAGGGGGGAACACTGAAGCTTTCTTT	CAISESGGNTEAFF
TRBV7-3	NA	NA	TRBJ2-2	TGTGCCAGCAGCTCAAAGAGGCCCGGGGAGCTGTTTTTT	CASSSKRPGELFF
TRBV18	NA	NA	TRBJ1-4	TGTGCCAGCTCTGTAGGTCCAGGGCTAAATGAAAAACTGTTTTTT	CASSVGPGLNEKLFF
TRBV19	NA	TRBD1	TRBJ2-1	TGTGCCAGTAGTACAAGACAGGGCAATGAGCAGTTCTTC	CASSTRQGNEQFF
TRBV4-3	NA	NA	TRBJ2-2	TGCGCCAGCAGCCAAGTGTCACTAGATGGCCCCGGGGAGCTGTTTTTT	CASSQVSLDGPGELFF
TRBV5-5	NA	TRBD1	TRBJ1-5	TGTGCCAGCCGCCGGGACAGCGGGTATCAGCCCCAGCATTTT	CASRRDSGYQPQHF
TRBV5-1	NA	TRBD1	TRBJ1-5	TGCGCCAGCAGCTTATCCGGGACAGCAGACAATCAGCCCCAGCATTTT	CASSLSGTADNQPQHF
TRBV4-1	NA	TRBD1	TRBJ2-7	TGCGCCAGCAGCTACTCCCCAGGGGGCCCCGGCCACGAGCAGTACTTC	CASSYSPGGPGHEQYF
TRBV14	few	NA	TRBJ1-1	TGTGCCAGCAGCCAAGACCAGAACACTGAAGCTTTCTTT	CASSQDQNTEAFF
TRBV16	NA	NA	TRBJ1-5	TGTGCCAGCAGCCCCAGAGAAGGGGCGGGACAGCCCCAGCATTTT	CASSPREGAGQPQHF
TRBV5-4	NA	TRBD2	TRBJ2-3	TGTGCCAGCAGCACTCCGGGACTAGCTCTAAGCACAGATACGCAGTATTTT	CASSTPGLALSTDTQYF
TRBV25-1	NA	NA	TRBJ2-5	TGTGCCAGCAGCCCTGCGGAGACCCAGTACTTC	CASSPAETQYF
TRBV7-2	few	NA	TRBJ1-3	TGTGCCAGCAGCGGCACAGGGTCGGGAAACACCATATATTTT	CASSGTGSGNTIYF
TRBV18	NA	TRBD1	TRBJ2-7	TGTGCCAGCTCACCACGGGAAGACAGGGGTAAAACTCTCGGGCAGTACTTC	CASSPREDRGKTLGQYF
TRBV7-6	NA	TRBD1	TRBJ2-2	TGTGCCAGCAGCTTAGAGACAGGGGGCCCCGGGACCGGGGAGCTGTTTTTT	CASSLETGGPGTGELFF
TRBV7-2	once	NA	TRBJ2-5	TGTGCCAGCAGCTATAAAGAGACCCAGTACTTC	CASSYKETQYF
TRBV5-6	NA	NA	TRBJ2-5	TGTGCCAGCAGCTTGGTCCCCCTAAGGGGAACAGAGACCCAGTACTTC	CASSLVPLRGTETQYF
TRBV10-2	NA	TRBD2	TRBJ2-1	TGCGCCAGCAGTGAGTGGACTAGCGGGAGGGGTAACAATGAGCAGTTCTTC	CASSEWTSGRGNNEQFF